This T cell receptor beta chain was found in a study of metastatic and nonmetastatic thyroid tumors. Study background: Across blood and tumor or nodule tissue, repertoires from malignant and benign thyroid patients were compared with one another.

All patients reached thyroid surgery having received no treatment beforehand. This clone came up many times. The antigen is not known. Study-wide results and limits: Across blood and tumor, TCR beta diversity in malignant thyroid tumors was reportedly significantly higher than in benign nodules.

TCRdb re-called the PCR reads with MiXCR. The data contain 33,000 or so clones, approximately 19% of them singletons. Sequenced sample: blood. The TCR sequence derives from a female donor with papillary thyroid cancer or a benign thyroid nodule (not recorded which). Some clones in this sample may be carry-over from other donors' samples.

CDR3 residues: CASGPKDTQYF. For the CDR3, the DNA is TGTGCTAGTGGCCCCAAGGATACGCAGTATTTT. V usage is TRBV12-5 and J usage is TRBJ2-3, with D unresolved. The V end was cut by 6 bases, the J end by 6 bases, with 7 bases between. In germline, CDR1 is LGHNT, CDR2 FRNRAP. The CDR3 is made up of 11 amino acids.